This entry is about one TCR beta chain. What it binds is not known. Trimming stripped 3 bases from V and 5 bases from J, with 11 bases between. CDR1 is MDHEN, CDR2 SYDVKM, per germline. The CDR3 is 14 residues long. This sample was included in a study of beta chain features in type 1 diabetes. What was sequenced were expressed TCRB transcripts, since all of the isolated RNA had been reverse transcribed. Some clones are missing from TCRdb's copy, which holds only in-frame ones; the method was immunoSEQ multiplex PCR. The table records some 410,000 clones, more than 9.5% of them present only once. Points from the study as a whole: Naive, central memory and regulatory TCRB repertoires appeared more similar among patients than healthy donors.

Specimen: naive CD4+ T cells from blood. This sequence joins TRBV28 and TRBJ1-5, with D perhaps matching TRBD1 (6 bases). The origin of this receptor is a woman between 18 and 30 years old in good health. In DNA, the CDR3 is TGTGCCAGCAGTTTTTCAGGGGTCGATCAGCCCCAGCATTTT. Translation: CASSFSGVDQPQHF.